This paragraph reports one TCR beta chain. Antigen unknown. Using immunoSEQ multiplex PCR, the repertoire was profiled, and TCRdb retains in-frame clones only, with some absent. The repertoire holds 40,000 to 60,000 clones, around 80% seen once, with approximately 1.6% in the top ten. Germline CDR1 is SGHTA and CDR2 is FQGNSA. Trimming stripped 2 bases from V and 0 bases from J, with 8 bases between. The CDR3 extends over 15 amino acids. This entry is derived from a study of OX40 agonist ivuxolimab in advanced cancers. As for the study in general: Of the patients, three showed partial responses, one with hepatocellular carcinoma and two with cutaneous melanoma. The study's findings and limits: At 0.1 to 3.0 mg/kg and by week 6, CD4+ and CD8+ T cells in the blood had expanded clonally. Among T cells, CD8+ cells averaged more expanded clones than CD4+ cells.

The J gene is TRBJ1-3, the V gene TRBV7-2, with D tentatively TRBD1 (5 bases). Source: CD4+ or CD8+ T cells sorted from blood, taken in a trial of the OX40 agonist ivuxolimab. The receptor comes from an adult with an advanced solid tumor such as melanoma, head and neck, liver or kidney cancer. The CDR3 reads CASSLRDLSGNTIYF. CDR3 in DNA: TGTGCCAGCAGCTTAAGGGACCTCTCTGGAAACACCATATATTTT.